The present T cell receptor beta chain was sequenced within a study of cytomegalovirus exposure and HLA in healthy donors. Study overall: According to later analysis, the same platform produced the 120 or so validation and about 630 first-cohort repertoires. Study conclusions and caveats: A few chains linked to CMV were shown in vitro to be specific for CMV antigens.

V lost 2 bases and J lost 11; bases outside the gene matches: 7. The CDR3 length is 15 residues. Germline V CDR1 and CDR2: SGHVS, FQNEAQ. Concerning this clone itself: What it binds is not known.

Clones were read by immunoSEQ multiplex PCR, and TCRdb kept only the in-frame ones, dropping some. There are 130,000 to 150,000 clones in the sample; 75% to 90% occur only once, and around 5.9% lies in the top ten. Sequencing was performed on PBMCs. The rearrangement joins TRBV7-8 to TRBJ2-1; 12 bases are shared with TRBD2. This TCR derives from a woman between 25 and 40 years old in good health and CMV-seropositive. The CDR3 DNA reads TGTGCCAGCAGCTTACGCCCTAGCGGGGGGGAGAAGCAGTTCTTC. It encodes CASSLRPSGGEKQFF.